Below, 7 T cell receptor beta chains from the same sample are listed, as sequenced in a study of pediatric ulcerative colitis. Clones were sequenced by immunoSEQ multiplex PCR, and TCRdb holds only the in-frame ones, with some missing. The table records fewer than 15,000 clones, about 90% of them present only once. Sequencing was done on a sample of blood. These receptors were taken from a boy aged 5 to 17 with moderate ulcerative colitis.

This clone was seen just once. The chain carries TRBV7-9 and TRBJ1-2, with 10 bases identical to TRBD1. Germline CDR1 reads SEHNR; CDR2 reads FQNEAQ (reference sequence). V was clipped by 3 bases and J by 5 bases; unmatched bases: 3. This CDR3 has 14 residues. CDR3 protein: CASSLPGQGYGYTF. The CDR3, as DNA: TGTGCCAGCAGCTTGCCGGGACAGGGGTATGGCTACACCTTC.

The chain uses TRBV4-1 and TRBJ1-4; 8 bases align to TRBD1. Looked up from germline, CDR1 is MGHRA and CDR2 is YSYEKL. The CDR3 length is 15 residues. V dropped 4 bases and J dropped 4; count of bases not matched to a gene: 5. The CDR3 coding sequence is TGCGCCAGCAGCCCTACAGGGGGTTTTAATGAAAAACTGTTTTTT. Its protein product is CASSPTGGFNEKLFF.

The chain combines TRBV9 with TRBJ2-7; D gene unclear. Germline CDR1 is SGDLS and CDR2 is YYNGEE. The CDR3 has 13 residues. Deletions cut 4 bases from V and 1 base from J, with 9 bases between. The CDR3 region has the DNA TGTGCCAGCAGCCGACCGCCTTCCTACGAGCAGTACTTC. Translated, it gives CASSRPPSYEQYF.

The chain couples TRBV10-3 to TRBJ2-2, with 8 bases matching TRBD2. The V gene's germline CDR1 is ENHRY and CDR2 SYGVKD. The V and J ends lost 3 bases and 4 bases, in that order; junction bases with no gene match: 4. This CDR3 contains 15 residues. CDR3 residues: CAISDGLAGTGELFF. CDR3 DNA: TGTGCCATCAGTGATGGGCTAGCGGGCACCGGGGAGCTGTTTTTT.

The chain uses TRBV25-1 and TRBJ1-3; tentative D call: TRBD1 (5 bases). Germline CDR1 and CDR2: MGHDK and SYGVNS. The V end lost 5 bases, the J end lost 0 bases, and 11 bases lay between the germline ends. This CDR3 region has 15 residues. The CDR3 DNA reads TGTGCCAGCAGTACCGGGACCAACTCTGGAAACACCATATATTTT. Protein product: CASSTGTNSGNTIYF. Supplemented by reference TRBV25-1 and TRBJ1-3, the full variable domain reads EADIYQTPRYLVIGTGKKITLECSQTMGHDKMYWYQQDPGMELHLIHYSYGVNSTEKGDLSSESTVSRIRTEHFPLTLESARPSHTSQYLCASSTGTNSGNTIYFGEGSWLTVV.

The rearrangement uses TRBV20-1 and TRBJ2-1; D unclear. This CDR3 has 11 residues. CDR1 and CDR2 from the germline V gene are DFQATT and SNEGSKA (reference sequence). CDR3 DNA sequence: TGCAAGGTGGCGGCTTACAATGAGCAGTTCTTC. This codes for CKVAAYNEQFF.

This clone was counted a few times. The genes are TRBV7-2 and TRBJ1-6, with no clear D. Trimming shortened V by 5 bases and J by 7 bases, and 9 bases separated the two germline ends. The germline gives CDR1 SGHTA, CDR2 FQGNSA. CDR3 length equals 13 residues. The CDR3 bases are TGTGCCAGCAGCCCCCACAGAAATTCACCCCTCCACTTT. Translation: CASSPHRNSPLHF.